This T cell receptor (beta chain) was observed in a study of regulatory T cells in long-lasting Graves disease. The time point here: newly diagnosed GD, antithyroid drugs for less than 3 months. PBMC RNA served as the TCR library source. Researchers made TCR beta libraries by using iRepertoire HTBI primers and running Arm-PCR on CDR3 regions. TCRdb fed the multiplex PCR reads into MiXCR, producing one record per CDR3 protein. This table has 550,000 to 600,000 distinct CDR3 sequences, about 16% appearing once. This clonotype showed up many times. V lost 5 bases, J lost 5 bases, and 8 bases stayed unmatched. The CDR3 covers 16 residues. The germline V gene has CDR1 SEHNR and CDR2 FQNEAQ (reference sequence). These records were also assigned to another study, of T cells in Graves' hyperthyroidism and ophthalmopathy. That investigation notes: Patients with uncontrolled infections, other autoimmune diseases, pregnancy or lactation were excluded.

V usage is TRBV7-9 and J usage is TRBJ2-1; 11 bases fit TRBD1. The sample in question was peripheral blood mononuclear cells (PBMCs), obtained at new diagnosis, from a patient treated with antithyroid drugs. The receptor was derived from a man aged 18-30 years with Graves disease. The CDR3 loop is CASSAPGTGGHNEQFF. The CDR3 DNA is TGTGCCAGCAGCGCGCCCGGGACAGGGGGTCACAATGAGCAGTTCTTC.